These 28 T cell receptor beta chains originate from one sample sequenced in a study of CD8 T cells in ankylosing spondylitis. Study-wide findings and caveats: Within ankylosing spondylitis blood, a TCR beta motif made up of roughly eight highly homologous variants appeared to be characteristic.

No antigens are known for them. TCRdb reprocessed the 5' RACE reads with MiXCR, giving one entry per CDR3 protein. The table lists approximately 520,000 distinct CDR3 sequences, less than 6% of them singletons, with 3.5% in the top ten. The sample comprised blood, either unsorted or a sorted T cell fraction (not recorded which). All receptors come from a male donor with ankylosing spondylitis.

This clonotype appeared many times. This chain uses TRBV7-9 with TRBJ2-7; 7 bases are a match to TRBD1. The CDR3 loop spans 17 amino acids. Unmatched junction bases numbered 14, after V lost 3 bases and J lost 3 bases. The germline gives CDR1 SEHNR, CDR2 FQNEAQ (reference sequence). CDR3 sequence (DNA): TGTGCCAGCAGCTTCCCCTTTACAGGGGCCAAGGGCTACGAGCAGTACTTC. Its translation is CASSFPFTGAKGYEQYF.

This clonotype was observed at least ten times. The gene calls are TRBV9 and TRBJ2-5; unclear D gene. CDR1 and CDR2 (germline): SGDLS, YYNGEE. CDR3 length: 14 amino acids. Trimming took 0 bases from V and 5 from J, leaving 11 bases between them. The CDR3 loop is CASSVGPVGETQYF. CDR3 bases: TGTGCCAGCAGCGTAGGCCCCGTGGGGGAGACCCAGTACTTC.

There are many counts of this clonotype. V and J are TRBV6-2 or TRBV6-3 and TRBJ2-1; D may be TRBD1 (5 bases). V gave up 6 bases and J gave up 2 bases, with 17 bases separating them. Germline values: CDR1 MNHEY, CDR2 SVGEGT. There are 16 residues in the CDR3. The CDR3 DNA sequence: TGTGCCAGCAGCCCTGACAGAACCTTCACCTACAATGAGCAGTTCTTC. This gives the protein CASSPDRTFTYNEQFF.

The chain couples TRBV25-1 to TRBJ2-5, with 8 bases matching TRBD1. The CDR3 consists of 13 residues. V lost 6 bases to trimming and J lost 5 bases; unmatched junction nucleotides: 5. Germline V CDR1 and CDR2: MGHDK, SYGVNS. CDR3: CASRNRGSETQYF. CDR3 DNA sequence: TGTGCCAGCAGGAACAGGGGGAGTGAGACCCAGTACTTC.

Ten or more counts support this clonotype. The chain is built from TRBV20-1 and TRBJ2-1; TRBD2 agrees at 9 bases. Per the germline V gene, CDR1 is DFQATT and CDR2 is SNEGSKA (reference sequence). After removal of 5 bases from V and 6 bases from J, the junction contained 11 bases not matched to a gene. This CDR3 region has 15 residues. The CDR3: CSASSTSGSRNEQFF. The CDR3 DNA reads TGCAGTGCTTCCTCAACTAGCGGGTCTCGCAATGAGCAGTTCTTC.

This clonotype was detected ten times or more. The rearrangement links TRBV6-1 to TRBJ1-5; no clear D. Trimming pared 6 bases from V and 1 base from J, leaving 16 bases between. This CDR3 spans 16 amino acids. In germline, CDR1 is MNHNS, CDR2 SASEGT. CDR3 residues: CASSEFRALSNQPQHF. The CDR3 nucleotides are TGTGCCAGCAGCGAATTCCGGGCTCTCAGCAATCAGCCCCAGCATTTT.

This clonotype was counted ten times or more. The J gene is TRBJ2-3, the V gene TRBV20-1, with TRBD2 matching over 9 bases. Trimming removed 5 bases from V and 5 bases from J; junction bases left unmatched: 8. CDR3 length equals 14 residues. Germline CDR1 is DFQATT and CDR2 is SNEGSKA (reference sequence). The CDR3: CSAGAAGGRDTQYF. In DNA form, the CDR3 reads TGCAGTGCTGGGGCAGCGGGAGGCCGAGATACGCAGTATTTT.

This clonotype was found a few times. This chain joins TRBV7-2 and TRBJ2-7; the match to TRBD2 covers 14 bases. V dropped 3 bases and J dropped 5; count of bases not matched to a gene: 9. Germline-derived CDR1 and CDR2 are SGHTA and FQGNSA. The CDR3 is made up of 17 amino acids. The CDR3 sequence is CASSFGPGLAGAHEQYF. The CDR3 DNA follows: TGTGCCAGCAGCTTCGGCCCGGGACTAGCGGGAGCTCACGAGCAGTACTTC. Full variable domain (rest looked up from reference TRBV7-2 and TRBJ2-7): GAGVSQSPSNKVTEKGKDVELRCDPISGHTALYWYRQSLGQGLEFLIYFQGNSAPDKSGLPSDRFSAERTGGSVSTLTIQRTQQEDSAVYLCASSFGPGLAGAHEQYFGPGTRLTVT.

The chain has TRBV4-3 and TRBJ1-4; D remains ambiguous. Per germline, CDR1 LGHNA and CDR2 YSLEER. V was clipped by 1 base and J by 0 bases, with 15 bases between them. The CDR3 has 18 residues. The CDR3 is CASSQGPHLGTTNEKLFF. The CDR3 DNA follows: TGCGCCAGCAGCCAAGGGCCTCATCTAGGAACAACTAATGAAAAACTGTTTTTT.

This clonotype was seen many times. The chain couples TRBV19 to TRBJ2-1; 9 nucleotides line up with TRBD1. Germline assignment: CDR1 LNHDA and CDR2 SQIVND (reference sequence). CDR3 length equals 16 residues. The trim removed 4 bases at V and 1 base at J, leaving 5 bases unmatched. The CDR3 nucleotides are TGTGCCAGTAGTAGAGGGACAGGGAATTCCTACAATGAGCAGTTCTTC. It is translated as CASSRGTGNSYNEQFF.

This clonotype was counted many times. The rearrangement links TRBV19 to TRBJ1-1; D gene ambiguous. The length of the CDR3 is 13 residues. Germline loops: CDR1 LNHDA, CDR2 SQIVND (reference sequence). Trimming took off 7 bases at V and 1 base at J, with 10 bases between the two ends. For the CDR3, the DNA is TGTGCCAGTACCCACATTGGGAACACTGAAGCTTTCTTT. It is translated as CASTHIGNTEAFF.

This sequence joins TRBV7-9 and TRBJ2-5; D gene uncertain. Germline V gene sequence: CDR1 SEHNR, CDR2 FQNEAQ (reference sequence). There are 13 residues in the CDR3. Trimming shortened V by 4 bases and J by 5 bases, and 11 bases separated the two germline ends. The CDR3 sequence is CASSSRALETQYF. The CDR3 nucleotides are TGTGCCAGCAGCTCAAGGGCCCTTGAGACCCAGTACTTC.

In its sample, this clonotype was seen a few times. This chain links TRBV19 with TRBJ2-2; no clear D. From germline, CDR1 is LNHDA and CDR2 SQIVND (reference sequence). Deletions cut 7 bases from V and 5 bases from J, with 17 bases between. The CDR3 sequence is 15 residues long. The DNA for the CDR3 is TGTGCCAGTAAAGGAATCTCCCCTCAAACCGGGGAGCTGTTTTTT. As protein: CASKGISPQTGELFF.

This clonotype was seen at least ten times. The chain joins TRBV28 to TRBJ2-2; D gene unclear. Trimming took off 3 bases at V and 0 bases at J, with 14 bases between the two ends. The V gene's germline CDR1 is MDHEN and CDR2 SYDVKM. The CDR3 sequence is 17 residues long. CDR3 sequence reads: CASSFHPQSANTGELFF. In DNA form, the CDR3 reads TGTGCCAGCAGTTTCCACCCCCAAAGCGCGAACACCGGGGAGCTGTTTTTT.

This clonotype was observed at least ten times. J is TRBJ1-1 and V is TRBV27, with TRBD1 as a possible D gene (5 bases). There are 14 residues in the CDR3. Germline CDR1 and CDR2: MNHEY and SMNVEV (reference sequence). The ends were cut back, 7 bases at V and 5 bases at J, with 17 bases in the middle. The CDR3 DNA sequence: TGTGCCAGCACCCTGGGGGGGGAGTGGACTGAAGCTTTCTTT. Translated, it gives CASTLGGEWTEAFF.

This rearrangement joins TRBV7-2 to TRBJ2-1; D unresolved. V was trimmed by 5 bases and J by 13 bases, leaving 15 bases between them. Germline CDR1 and CDR2: SGHTA and FQGNSA. This CDR3 has 12 residues. The CDR3 loop reads CASSHPSAEQFF. Written as DNA, the CDR3 is TGTGCCAGCAGCCACCCGTCCGCGGAACAGTTCTTC.

This clonotype turned up a few times. The chain combines TRBV7-2 with TRBJ2-7; 7 nucleotides agree with TRBD2. The CDR3 runs to 17 residues. Germline V gives CDR1 SGHTA, CDR2 FQGNSA. Trimming took 3 bases from V and 2 from J; bases not matched to a gene: 13. The CDR3: CASSFVGGRDSTYEQYF. In DNA, the CDR3 is TGTGCCAGCAGCTTCGTGGGAGGGAGGGATAGCACCTACGAGCAGTACTTC.

This clonotype showed up many times. The chain joins TRBV12-3 or TRBV12-4 to TRBJ2-5, with TRBD1 identical over 11 bases. The CDR3 runs 15 residues. V shed 7 bases, J shed 1 base, and the junction held 5 bases outside the gene matches. CDR3 sequence (DNA): TGTGCCAGCAAAAGGACAGGGGGCCGCCAAGAGACCCAGTACTTC. The encoded protein is CASKRTGGRQETQYF.

This clonotype showed up many times. The chain employs TRBV9 and TRBJ1-6; unclear D gene. CDR1 and CDR2 from the germline V gene are SGDLS and YYNGEE. The CDR3 runs to 15 residues. Trimming shortened V by 1 base and J by 2 bases, and 7 bases separated the two germline ends. The CDR3 sequence is CASSVTSAYNSPLHF. CDR3 DNA sequence: TGTGCCAGCAGCGTAACCTCCGCCTATAATTCACCCCTCCACTTT.

This clonotype has a count of ten or more. The V call is TRBV29-1, the J call TRBJ1-1; TRBD1 is a possible D gene (6 bases). The CDR3 covers 13 residues. Germline assignment: CDR1 SQVTM and CDR2 ANQGSEA. The V end was cut by 4 bases, the J end by 1 base, with 10 bases between. CDR3 nucleotide sequence: TGCAGCGTTGTGGTACAGGGGAACACTGAAGCTTTCTTT. Its protein is CSVVVQGNTEAFF.

In its sample, this clonotype was seen many times. The chain links TRBV28 to TRBJ2-4; 10 positions agree with TRBD1. The CDR3 is 14 residues long. In germline, CDR1 is MDHEN, CDR2 SYDVKM. The V and J ends lost 5 bases and 8 bases, in that order; junction bases with no gene match: 6. The CDR3 sequence is CASSVGTGVDIQYF. CDR3 sequence (DNA): TGTGCCAGCAGTGTCGGGACAGGGGTAGACATTCAGTACTTC.

This clonotype has at least ten counts. The chain recombines TRBV28 with TRBJ1-6; 8 positions match TRBD1. The CDR3 is 16 residues long. Germline assignment: CDR1 MDHEN and CDR2 SYDVKM. The trim removed 3 bases at V and 7 bases at J, leaving 8 bases unmatched. The CDR3 DNA reads as TGTGCCAGCAGTTTGGCGGACAGGGTCGGAAATTCACCCCTCCACTTT. Encoded protein: CASSLADRVGNSPLHF.

In this sample, this clonotype turned up many times. CDR3 bases: TGTGCCAGCAGGGACGGTCTCTATGGCTACACCTTC. This encodes CASRDGLYGYTF. The J gene is TRBJ1-2, the V gene TRBV6-1; D not resolved. Between the trimmed V and J ends, which lost 6 bases and 4 bases, there was a span of 9 bases. CDR3 length equals 12 residues. Germline V gene sequence: CDR1 MNHNS, CDR2 SASEGT.

Ten or more counts support this clonotype. The chain joins TRBV4-2 to TRBJ1-4, with D hard to call. The V and J ends lost 0 bases and 6 bases respectively, with 8 bases between them. This CDR3 has 14 residues. CDR1 is LGHNA, CDR2 YNFKEQ, per germline. The CDR3 protein is CASSQEFLHEKLFF. The CDR3, as DNA: TGTGCCAGCAGCCAAGAGTTCCTCCATGAAAAACTGTTTTTT.

Many counts were recorded for this clonotype. The chain couples TRBV4-3 to TRBJ2-1; either TRBD1 or TRBD2 may fit D (6 bases each). In germline, CDR1 is LGHNA, CDR2 YSLEER. The CDR3 sequence is 13 residues long. V gave up 2 bases and J gave up 5 bases, with 7 bases separating them. This CDR3 reads CASSQRGDNEQFF. Here the CDR3 DNA reads TGCGCCAGCAGCCAAAGGGGGGACAATGAGCAGTTCTTC.

This clonotype was counted between two and nine times. The chain joins TRBV12-3 or TRBV12-4 to TRBJ2-1, with D perhaps TRBD1 or TRBD2 (5 bases each). V was trimmed by 3 bases and J by 5 bases, leaving 41 bases between them. The CDR3 runs 24 residues. CDR3 bases: TGTGCCAGCAGTTTGGGGTGGAAGTGGACGCCTGAAGGGGACCTACCCTCTAGGGACAATGAGCAGTTCTTC. Protein: CASSLGWKWTPEGDLPSRDNEQFF.

In its sample, this clonotype was seen many times. The chain recombines TRBV10-3 with TRBJ1-6, with no clear D. The germline CDR1 and CDR2 sequences are ENHRY and SYGVKD. With 0 bases removed from V and 8 bases from J, the gap between germline ends came to 11 bases. The CDR3 runs to 15 residues. The CDR3 DNA is TGTGCCATCAGTGAGTCAAGAGGCGGGGATTCACCCCTCCACTTT. Translating gives CAISESRGGDSPLHF.

The sample holds a few counts of this clonotype. This chain connects TRBV20-1 to TRBJ2-7; 8 bases are shared with TRBD2. The V segment lost 2 bases and the J segment 3 bases; nucleotides outside the gene matches: 9. The germline CDR1 and CDR2 sequences are DFQATT and SNEGSKA (reference sequence). The CDR3 totals 15 residues. The CDR3 reads CSARPSGLAHYEQYF. The DNA for the CDR3 is TGCAGTGCTAGACCCTCCGGACTAGCCCACTACGAGCAGTACTTC.